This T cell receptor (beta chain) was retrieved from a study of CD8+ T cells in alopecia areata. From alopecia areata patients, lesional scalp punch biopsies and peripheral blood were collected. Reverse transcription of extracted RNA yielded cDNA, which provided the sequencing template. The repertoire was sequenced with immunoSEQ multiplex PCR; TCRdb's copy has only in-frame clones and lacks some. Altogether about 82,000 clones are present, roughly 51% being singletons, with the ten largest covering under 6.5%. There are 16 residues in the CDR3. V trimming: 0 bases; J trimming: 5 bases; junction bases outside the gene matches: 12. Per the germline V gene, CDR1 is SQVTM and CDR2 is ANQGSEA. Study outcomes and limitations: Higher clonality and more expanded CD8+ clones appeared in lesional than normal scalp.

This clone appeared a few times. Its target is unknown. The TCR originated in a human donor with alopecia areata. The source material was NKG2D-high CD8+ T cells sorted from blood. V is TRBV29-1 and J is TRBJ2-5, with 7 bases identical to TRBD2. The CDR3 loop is CSVEDPVAGEWETQYF. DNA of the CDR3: TGCAGCGTTGAAGATCCCGTAGCGGGCGAGTGGGAGACCCAGTACTTC.